These T cell receptor beta chains were read from a single sample in a study of blood T cell repertoires in COVID-19. TCRdb's table, derived via immunoSEQ multiplex PCR, lists solely in-frame clones and lacks some. The sample yields 20,000 to 30,000 clones, approximately 80% seen once. Sequencing input: peripheral blood. These receptors were obtained from a human donor in a cohort sampled during active COVID-19. The CDR3 runs from the conserved cysteine through the conserved F or W. Each record gives: D gene, J gene, V gene, clone size, CDR3 protein, CDR3 DNA. The D gene is left open where the match is weak. The size field is filled for only some rows; it gives once, few, many or a size class.

NA TRBJ1-5 TRBV6-5 NA CASKGYGNQPQHF TGTGCCAGTAAGGGGTATGGCAATCAGCCCCAGCATTTT
TRBD2 TRBJ2-7 TRBV6-2/TRBV6-3 NA CASSYAIGTSGIEQYF TGTGCCAGCAGTTACGCTATCGGGACTAGCGGAATCGAGCAGTACTTC
NA TRBJ1-5 TRBV16 NA CASSYNLVRPQHF TGTGCCAGCAGCTACAATCTAGTACGGCCCCAGCATTTT
TRBD2 TRBJ2-1 TRBV2 NA CASSFGTSREVPLF TGTGCCAGCAGTTTCGGGACTAGTCGGGAAGTTCCACTCTTC
TRBD1 TRBJ2-7 TRBV5-4 NA CASSPKQGLDEQYF TGTGCCAGCAGCCCTAAACAGGGGCTCGACGAGCAGTACTTC
TRBD1 TRBJ2-1 TRBV7-8 few CASSRTGGYNEQFF TGTGCCAGCAGCCGGACAGGGGGCTACAATGAGCAGTTCTTC
NA TRBJ1-1 TRBV3-1/TRBV3-2 NA CASSQGGGGNTEAFF TGTGCCAGCAGCCAAGGAGGTGGTGGGAACACTGAAGCTTTCTTT
NA TRBJ2-1 TRBV7-9 NA CASRRDTLSQFF TGTGCCAGCAGGAGGGACACCTTATCCCAGTTCTTC
TRBD2 TRBJ2-1 TRBV6-2/TRBV6-3 NA CASSGTSGFDEQFF TGTGCCAGCAGCGGGACTAGCGGGTTTGATGAGCAGTTCTTC
TRBD2 TRBJ2-5 TRBV27 NA CASSPSLAGSYQETQYF TGTGCCAGCAGTCCCTCTCTAGCGGGATCGTACCAAGAGACCCAGTACTTC
TRBD2 TRBJ2-1 TRBV6-2/TRBV6-3 NA CASSRTSDVYYNEQFF TGTGCCAGCAGCCGGACTAGCGACGTTTACTACAATGAGCAGTTCTTC
NA TRBJ2-5 TRBV27 NA CASSPSRQYQQETQYF TGTGCCAGCAGTCCTTCCCGACAGTACCAACAAGAGACCCAGTACTTC
NA TRBJ2-2 TRBV28 few CASSTGFLNTGELFF TGTGCCAGCAGCACAGGATTTCTGAACACCGGGGAGCTGTTTTTT
NA TRBJ2-5 TRBV27 NA CASSPGSWETQYF TGTGCCAGCAGTCCTGGCTCTTGGGAGACCCAGTACTTC
NA TRBJ1-4 TRBV28 NA CASSFPGEGATNEKLFF TGTGCCAGCAGTTTTCCAGGGGAAGGTGCAACTAATGAAAAACTGTTTTTT
NA TRBJ2-7 TRBV24-1 NA CATSDGYEQYF TGTGCCACCAGTGACGGCTACGAGCAGTACTTC
TRBD1 TRBJ2-6 TRBV7-9 NA CASSPLPGQLSSGANVLTF TGTGCCAGCAGCCCCCTCCCGGGACAGCTGAGCTCTGGGGCCAACGTCCTGACTTTC
TRBD1 TRBJ1-1 TRBV4-1 NA CASSQRFGTDYTEAFF TGCGCCAGCAGCCAACGGTTTGGGACAGACTACACTGAAGCTTTCTTT
TRBD1 TRBJ2-5 TRBV7-9 NA CASSPGTGGPPFQETQYF TGTGCCAGCAGCCCAGGGACAGGGGGCCCCCCTTTCCAAGAGACCCAGTACTTC
NA TRBJ2-7 TRBV19 NA CASSTDQGTEQYF TGTGCCAGTAGTACCGATCAGGGTACCGAGCAGTACTTC
NA TRBJ1-6 TRBV27 once CASSFADRGSPLHF TGTGCCAGCAGTTTTGCGGATAGGGGTTCACCCCTCCACTTT
TRBD2 TRBJ2-5 TRBV10-3 NA CAISETSGGPKETQYF TGTGCCATCAGCGAGACTAGCGGGGGGCCGAAAGAGACCCAGTACTTC